The 10 T cell receptor beta chains below were found in one sample sequenced in a study of shared clonotypes between healthy human individuals. CD8 cells classed as naive were CD45RO-negative and positively selected for CCR7, excluding terminally differentiated effector memory CD45RA+ cells. Assay: immunoSEQ multiplex PCR; the TCRdb copy retains only in-frame clones and omits some. Of some 2.1 million clones listed, about 95% are singletons. Input material: naive CD8+ T cells sorted from blood. These receptors all come from a man aged 18-30 years in good health.

The CDR3, as DNA: TGCGCCAGCAGTGGACAGGGTAACACCGGGGAGCTGTTTTTT. It translates to CASSGQGNTGELFF. V and J are TRBV10-1 and TRBJ2-2, with TRBD1 matching 7 bases. This CDR3 region has 14 residues. Germline trimming cut 4 bases from V and 2 bases from J; bases unmatched to any gene: 1. Germline lookup yields CDR1 WNHNN and CDR2 SYGVQD (reference sequence).

This sequence joins TRBV5-6 and TRBJ2-1; a possible D gene is TRBD2 (7 bases). CDR3 length equals 16 residues. CDR1 is SGHDT and CDR2 is YYEEEE in the germline V gene. Trimming stripped 0 bases from V and 4 bases from J, with 14 bases between. In nucleotides, the CDR3 is TGTGCCAGCAGCTTGGGGGCGGGGGCCGAGTACAATGAGCAGTTCTTC. Translating it yields CASSLGAGAEYNEQFF.

The V and J genes are TRBV4-1 and TRBJ2-5; D is possibly TRBD1 (5 bases). Trimming left V 4 bases short and J 7 bases short, with 10 bases between. CDR3 length equals 12 residues. Germline values: CDR1 MGHRA, CDR2 YSYEKL. This CDR3 is CASSLLGATQYF. The CDR3 DNA is TGCGCCAGCAGCCTCCTAGGGGCGACCCAGTACTTC.

Regarding this clone: Since a much larger clone is just one base distant, this may be a read error. Other DNA sequences in this sample translate to the same CDR3. V gene TRBV28 combines with J gene TRBJ2-7; D gene unclear. CDR3 length: 11 residues. V was cut by 4 bases and J by 0 bases, with 1 base left in between. The V gene's germline CDR1 is MDHEN and CDR2 SYDVKM. The CDR3 DNA follows: TGTGCCAGCAGTTCCTCCTACGAGCAGTACTTC. It encodes CASSSSYEQYF. The variable domain in full, completed from reference TRBV28 and TRBJ2-7, reads DVKVTQSSRYLVKRTGEKVFLECVQDMDHENMFWYRQDPGLGLRLIYFSYDVKMKEKGDIPEGYSVSREKKERFSLILESASTNQTSMYLCASSSSYEQYFGPGTRLTVT.

The gene calls are TRBV28 and TRBJ2-3; D is undetermined. The CDR3 runs 12 residues. Trimming removed 6 bases from V and 2 bases from J, with 6 bases in between. The germline CDR1 and CDR2 sequences are MDHEN and SYDVKM. CDR3 residues: CASSPITDTQYF. The CDR3 bases are TGTGCCAGCAGCCCTATCACAGATACGCAGTATTTT.

The gene calls are TRBV13 and TRBJ2-3, with D possibly being TRBD1 (5 bases). V was clipped by 5 bases and J by 5 bases, with 17 bases between them. This CDR3 is 15 amino acids long. Germline CDR1 and CDR2: PRHDT and FYEKMQ (reference sequence). CDR3 bases: TGTGCCAGCAGCACCCGACAGTTGTCTGTAGATACGCAGTATTTT. Its protein is CASSTRQLSVDTQYF.

The chain employs TRBV6-1 and TRBJ2-1; the match to TRBD2 covers 10 bases. From germline, CDR1 is MNHNS and CDR2 SASEGT. The CDR3 runs 17 residues. V shed 1 base and J 8 bases; nucleotides not matched to a gene: 11. The CDR3 loop reads CASSEELASGSPDEQFF. The CDR3 nucleotides are TGTGCCAGCAGTGAAGAACTAGCTAGCGGGAGTCCCGATGAGCAGTTCTTC.

This rearrangement joins TRBV5-1 to TRBJ2-3; 9 bases are shared with TRBD2. CDR3 length: 15 amino acids. The V segment lost 4 bases and the J segment 4 bases; nucleotides outside the gene matches: 7. Germline V gene data show CDR1 as SGHRS and CDR2 as YFSETQ. This CDR3 reads CASSRLAGEADTQYF. For the CDR3, the DNA is TGCGCCAGCAGCCGGTTAGCGGGAGAAGCAGATACGCAGTATTTT.

The chain employs TRBV21-1 and TRBJ1-2; TRBD1, the D gene given by the table, was not confirmed from the DNA. TRBV21-1 constitutes a pseudogene. This CDR3 contains 20 residues. CDR3 sequence (DNA): TGTGCCAGCAGCAATGGCCCCCTCCCTGGACAGGGGGCCCGAAACTATGGCTACACCTTC. Translated: CASSNGPLPGQGARNYGYTF.

The chain couples TRBV19 to TRBJ1-4, with D tentatively TRBD1 (6 bases). The germline CDR1 and CDR2 sequences are LNHDA and SQIVND (reference sequence). V was clipped by 2 bases and J by 4 bases, with 11 bases between them. There are 15 residues in the CDR3. CDR3 in amino acids: CASSIRGLVNEKLFF. In DNA, the CDR3 is TGTGCCAGTAGTATAAGGGGGTTGGTTAATGAAAAACTGTTTTTT. The full variable domain, with the rest looked up from reference TRBV19 and TRBJ1-4, is DGGITQSPKYLFRKEGQNVTLSCEQNLNHDAMYWYRQDPGQGLRLIYYSQIVNDFQKGDIAEGYSVSREKKESFPLTVTSAQKNPTAFYLCASSIRGLVNEKLFFGSGTQLSVL.